Reported below is one T cell receptor (beta chain). These data belong to a study of blood T cell repertoires in COVID-19. Whole-study context: Samples of COVID-19 (acute and convalescent) were obtained from the United States, Italy and Spain. PBMCs, B-cell-depleted T cells, or T cells provided the cDNA or gDNA that made up the material.

V dropped 0 bases and J dropped 8 bases, with 11 bases sitting between them. Germline V lookup: CDR1 SGHNT, CDR2 YYREEE (reference sequence). This CDR3 is built from 13 residues. Per the study methods: Amplification of reference gene primers provided the estimated nucleated cell counts. Clones were sequenced by immunoSEQ multiplex PCR, and TCRdb holds only the in-frame ones, with some missing. V, J and clone size are taken as reported in that table, and D and trimming were inferred from the DNA itself. The table has around 300,000 clones, around 82% seen once. The clonotype comes from a man aged 25-40 years with active or convalescent COVID-19. The chain couples TRBV5-4 to TRBJ1-2; D unresolved. The sequencing input was peripheral blood. The CDR3 sequence is CASSLGEGGGYTF. The CDR3 nucleotides read TGTGCCAGCAGCTTGGGTGAGGGTGGGGGCTACACCTTC.